These T cell receptor beta chains were read from a single sample in a study of shared clonotypes between healthy human individuals. Repertoires were generated with immunoSEQ multiplex PCR, while TCRdb's copy carries only in-frame clones and drops some. The table shows about 2.1 million clones, with around 93% occurring only once. Source material: naive CD8+ T cells from PBMCs. These receptors were taken from a man between 18 and 35 years old in good health. Some clones in this sample may be carry-over from other donors' samples. Each CDR3 is given without its conserved first and last residue. The D gene is left open where the match is weak. Some rows mark clone size as missing; the rest say once, few, many or name a class of expanded clone.

d_gene	v_gene	abundance	j_gene	CDR3aa
-	TRBV9	-	TRBJ2-3	ASSAQGFADTQY
TRBD1	TRBV28	-	TRBJ1-5	ASSFDREGNQPQH
-	TRBV11-2	-	TRBJ2-4	ASSYRWGFDTNIQY
TRBD1	TRBV7-6	-	TRBJ2-7	ASSLGDRPSYEQY
TRBD2	TRBV5-1	-	TRBJ2-1	ASSIPGTRIGEQF
TRBD1	TRBV7-8	once	TRBJ2-3	ASSLAGQGLRPTDTQY
-	TRBV7-9	-	TRBJ1-6	ASSPPESSYNSPLH
-	TRBV11-2	-	TRBJ2-1	ASSPLVEQF
-	TRBV11-2	-	TRBJ1-2	ASSLGGSNYGYT
TRBD1	TRBV13	-	TRBJ1-2	ASSGGQGSYGYT
TRBD1	TRBV5-1	-	TRBJ2-3	ASSQLTGVYTDTQY